This T cell receptor beta chain was recorded in a study of shared clonotypes between healthy human individuals (dated by TCRdb to the early 2020s). Regarding the research as a whole: The cohort comprised a couple of women and three men aged 18 to 49 years. Between about 0.9 and 8.9 billion PBMCs per donor were obtained by leukapheresis. Per donor, three plates each were used for CD4 naive and CD4 memory, two for CD8 naive, and one for CD8 memory. Different laboratories and diverse techniques were used to prepare libraries and sequence TCR repertoires, to increase sequencing depth and limit assay-specific biases. To estimate repertoire size and how much clonotypes are shared between individuals, the study performed deep sequencing of blood TCR repertoires from roughly five healthy adults.

Here V drops 4 bases and J drops 5 bases, and the junction holds 7 bases not matched to any gene. The germline V gene (reference sequence) yields SEHNR for CDR1 and FQNEAQ for CDR2. The CDR3 contains 14 residues, cysteine and phenylalanine counted. The DNA shown is the 42-base CDR3, in frame from base 1. The donors were healthy, HIV-negative adults who had no recently reported acute infections or vaccinations. All donors were Caucasian adults living in Nashville, Tennessee, USA. Magnetic negative selection was used to enrich CD4+ T cells, after which naive cells were positively selected on CD45RA and the negative fraction became the memory subset. Blood was collected by leukapheresis, and PBMCs were isolated by Ficoll-Histopaque density gradient centrifugation and then cryopreserved in liquid nitrogen vapor phase. Purity and quantity of every magnetically sorted T cell population were checked by analytical flow cytometry. Each sorted fraction had its genomic DNA isolated and then quantified by UV absorbance on a Nanodrop 2000c.

Using the deep immunoSEQ assay, multiplex PCR amplified TCR CDR3 regions from genomic DNA. Genomic DNA extracted from each cell subset was distributed evenly over all wells of several immunoSEQ 96-well plates, and each plate served as one replicate. For sorted subsets, approximately 200 ng of genomic DNA, equivalent to some 30,000 T cell genomes, went into each replicate PCR. The purified libraries were quantified using a Qubit 3.0 fluorometer, sized with a Bioanalyzer 2100, and then quantified again using the KAPA Library Quantification kit. Each immunoSEQ 96-well plate was sequenced on its own single-read 150-cycle Illumina NextSeq 550 flow cell. As for the authors' bioinformatics: Because only junctional sequences without quality scores were contained in the immunoSEQ output, filtering matching that applied to full-length reads could not be performed. Sequences were annotated with PyIR, a Python wrapper for IgBLAST v1.9, and V/J genes and CDR3 were assigned using IMGT germline references. Reads were removed for weak V/J assignments (E-value above 1e-6), missing CDR3, stop codons, out-of-frame junctions, or ambiguous translated residues. V3J clonotypes were defined as sequences sharing the same inferred V gene, J gene, and CDR3 amino acid sequence. Percentage overlap between repertoires was computed as shared unique clonotypes divided by the size of the smaller repertoire. Three approaches were used to assess repertoire richness: RTK rarefaction, the Chao1 estimator, and Recon v2.1 estimates of unobserved clonotypes. OLGA was used to compute generation probabilities for all TCRbeta clonotypes that the gDNA method yielded from a handful of donors. Held by TCRdb, this immuneACCESS table contains in-frame sequences only and omits some clones. Under half of the omission traces to an unresolved V gene where checked; the cause of the rest is unknown. The DNA was the basis for D and trimming; V, J and clone size are from that table. Present in this sample are millions of clones, approximately 94% of which were seen just once. The top ten clonotypes cover 0.13% to 0.15% of the sample.

Concerning this clone itself: Its binding antigen is unknown. No base quality information exists; no much larger clone differs at one position.

Results the study describes overall, beyond this receptor: Larger estimated clonotype richness was generally found for naive subsets than for memory subsets. Based on pairwise subsampling, the degree of clonotype sharing among donors was expected to be affected by sequencing depth. Incomplete sequencing was indicated by rarefaction of sorted-subset datasets, despite the large sequencing depth. Because the study included a small number of donors, the genetic and exposure-history diversity represented was limited. When a few donors were compared, the shared fraction of clonotypes was around 5.1% for naive CD4, roughly 3.3% for naive CD8, roughly 2.5% for memory CD4, and approximately 0.4% for memory CD8. Sampling was restricted to blood, and TCR repertoires in tissue are likely to differ from TCR repertoires in blood. Compared with non-shared clonotypes, the clonotypes found in all four sorted-subset donors had higher generation probabilities.

This TCR derives from a man aged 18 to 29 in good health. Source material: naive CD4+ T cells sorted from blood. The sample's cell subset or site label, in plain terms: CD45RA+ positively selected. The V and J genes are TRBV7-9 and TRBJ2-7; 8 junctional bases match TRBD2. The CDR3 protein: CASSSQRENHEQYF. The nucleotide sequence reads TGTGCCAGCAGCTCGCAGCGGGAGAACCACGAGCAGTACTTC.